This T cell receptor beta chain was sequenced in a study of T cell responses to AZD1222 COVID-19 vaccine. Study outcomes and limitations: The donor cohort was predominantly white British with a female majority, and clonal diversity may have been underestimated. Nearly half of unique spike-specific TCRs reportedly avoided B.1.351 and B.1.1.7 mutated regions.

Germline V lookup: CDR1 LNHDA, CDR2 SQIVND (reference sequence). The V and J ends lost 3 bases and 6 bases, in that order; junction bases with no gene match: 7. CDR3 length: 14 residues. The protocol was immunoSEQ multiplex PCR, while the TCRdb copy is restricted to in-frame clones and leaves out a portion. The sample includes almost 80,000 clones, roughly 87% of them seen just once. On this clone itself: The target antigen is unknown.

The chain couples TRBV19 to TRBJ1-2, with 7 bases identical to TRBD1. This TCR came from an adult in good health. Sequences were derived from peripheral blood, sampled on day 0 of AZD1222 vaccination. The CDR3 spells CASSMLGTVNGYTF. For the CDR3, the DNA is TGTGCCAGTAGTATGTTAGGGACAGTCAATGGCTACACCTTC.